Listed here are 3 T cell receptor beta chains from one sample, sequenced in a study of control samples from healthy donors and cancer patients. TCRdb's table, derived via immunoSEQ multiplex PCR, lists solely in-frame clones and lacks some. The sample carries over 150,000 clones, approximately 95% recorded once. The sample consisted of blood. These receptors were taken from a man younger than 35 in good health.

The chain joins TRBV6-6 to TRBJ1-6, with D perhaps matching TRBD1 (6 bases). This CDR3 is built from 16 residues. Trimming cost V 2 bases and J 11 bases, with 19 bases left between them. Germline-derived CDR1 and CDR2 are MNHNY and SVGAGI (reference sequence). The CDR3 bases are TGTGCCAGCAGTTACGGGGGCCATGGAGAGGGGACACCCCTCCACTTT. Translating it yields CASSYGGHGEGTPLHF.

The rearrangement links TRBV28 to TRBJ1-2; 9 bases agree with TRBD1. The length of the CDR3 is 17 residues. V was clipped by 3 bases and J by 2 bases; unmatched bases: 10. CDR1 is MDHEN and CDR2 is SYDVKM in the germline V gene. CDR3 in amino acids: CASSFPGQGSGNYGYTF. The CDR3 DNA follows: TGTGCCAGCAGTTTTCCCGGACAGGGGTCCGGAAACTATGGCTACACCTTC.

The chain employs TRBV3-1 (or the pseudogene TRBV3-2) and TRBJ1-1, with 8 nucleotides matching TRBD1. The CDR3 consists of 14 residues. CDR1 is LGHDT and CDR2 is YNNKEL in the germline V gene (reference sequence). The J segment lost 5 bases and the V segment lost 5 bases, leaving 7 bases of the junction unmatched. As DNA, the CDR3 is TGTGCCAGCAGCACCATACAGGGGGGGACTGAAGCTTTCTTT. The encoded protein is CASSTIQGGTEAFF.